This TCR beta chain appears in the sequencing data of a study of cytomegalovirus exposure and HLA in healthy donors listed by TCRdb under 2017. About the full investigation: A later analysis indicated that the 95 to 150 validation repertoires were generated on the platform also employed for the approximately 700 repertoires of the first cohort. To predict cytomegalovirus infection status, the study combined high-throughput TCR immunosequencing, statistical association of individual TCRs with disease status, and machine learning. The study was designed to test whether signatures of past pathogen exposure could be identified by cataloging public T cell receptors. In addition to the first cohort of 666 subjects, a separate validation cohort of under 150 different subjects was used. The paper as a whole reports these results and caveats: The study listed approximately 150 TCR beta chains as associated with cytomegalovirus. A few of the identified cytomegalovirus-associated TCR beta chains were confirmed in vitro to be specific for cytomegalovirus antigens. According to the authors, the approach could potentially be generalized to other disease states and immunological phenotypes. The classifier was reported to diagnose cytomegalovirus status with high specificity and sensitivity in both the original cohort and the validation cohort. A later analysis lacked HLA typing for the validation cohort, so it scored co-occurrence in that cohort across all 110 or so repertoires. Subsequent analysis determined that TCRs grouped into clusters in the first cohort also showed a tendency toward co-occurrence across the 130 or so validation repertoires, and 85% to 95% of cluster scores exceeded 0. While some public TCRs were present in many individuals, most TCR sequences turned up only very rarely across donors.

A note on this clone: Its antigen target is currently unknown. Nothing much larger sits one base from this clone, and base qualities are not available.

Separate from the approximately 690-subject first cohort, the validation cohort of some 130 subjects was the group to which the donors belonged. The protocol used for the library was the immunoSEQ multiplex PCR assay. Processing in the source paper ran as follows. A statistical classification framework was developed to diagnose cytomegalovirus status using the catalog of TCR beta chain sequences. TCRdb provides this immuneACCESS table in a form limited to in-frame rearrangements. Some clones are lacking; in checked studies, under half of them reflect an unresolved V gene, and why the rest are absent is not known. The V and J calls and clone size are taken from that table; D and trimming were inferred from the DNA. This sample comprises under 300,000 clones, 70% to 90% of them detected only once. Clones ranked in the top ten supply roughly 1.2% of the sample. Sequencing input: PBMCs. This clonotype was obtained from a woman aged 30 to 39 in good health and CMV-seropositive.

The CDR3 region reads CASSPWTTADTQYF. The DNA reads as follows: TGTGCCAGCTCACCCTGGACTACGGCGGATACGCAGTATTTT. The sequence joins TRBV18 to TRBJ2-3, and perhaps TRBD2 as D gene, on 6 matching bases. Trimming removed 3 bases from V and 6 bases from J, leaving 13 bases between the germline ends. The CDR3 measures 14 amino acids from cysteine to phenylalanine. Only CDR3 DNA remains: 42 bases, in frame from the first base. Sequences KGHSH (CDR1) and LQKENI (CDR2) are obtained from the germline V gene.